This TCR beta chain was captured in a study of cytomegalovirus exposure and HLA in healthy donors. The PCR ran on 60 Vbeta and 13 Jbeta primers. The method was immunoSEQ multiplex PCR; TCRdb's version includes in-frame clones alone and lacks a portion of them. The sample includes about 97,000 clones, about four fifths of them seen just once. Germline assignment: CDR1 GTSNPN and CDR2 SVGIG (reference sequence). The CDR3 consists of 14 residues. V was clipped by 3 bases and J by 9 bases; unmatched bases: 11. The sequenced sample was PBMCs. The chain uses TRBV30 and TRBJ1-5, with 7 bases that match TRBD1. The sequence was collected from a woman aged 40 to 49 in good health and CMV-seronegative. CDR3 nucleotides: TGTGCCTGGAGAGAGGGGACAGCCCAATCGCCCCAGCATTTT. Translation gives CAWREGTAQSPQHF.